Each of the 17 T cell receptor beta chains below was sequenced from the same sample in a study of T cell changes during pregnancy in multiple sclerosis. The table came from immunoSEQ multiplex PCR; TCRdb's copy has only in-frame clones and leaves some out. The repertoire consists of under 130,000 clones, with roughly nine tenths occurring once and the leading ten covering 0.75% to 0.95%. This sample comprised peripheral blood, obtained after pregnancy. These receptors all come from a female donor with multiple sclerosis, enrolled in a pregnancy study.

The chain has TRBV29-1 and TRBJ2-5; possible D gene TRBD2, 6 bases. Per germline, CDR1 SQVTM and CDR2 ANQGSEA. V gave up 1 base and J gave up 2 bases, with 20 bases separating them. The CDR3 length is 17 residues. The CDR3 DNA reads TGCAGCGTTGAAGGGCTTGTGGGGGGAGGCACTCAAGAGACCCAGTACTTC. As protein: CSVEGLVGGGTQETQYF.

CDR3 amino acids: CASSETQGINQETQYF. The CDR3 coding sequence is TGCGCCAGCAGTGAGACCCAGGGTATCAACCAAGAGACCCAGTACTTC. V is TRBV10-1 and J is TRBJ2-5; possibly TRBD1 for D (5 bases). The V gene's germline CDR1 is WNHNN and CDR2 SYGVQD (reference sequence). This CDR3 is built from 16 residues. V shed 2 bases and J shed 0 bases, with 13 bases lying between them.

The genes are TRBV18 and TRBJ1-4; D perhaps matches TRBD1 (5 bases). V shed 4 bases and J shed 0 bases, with 12 bases lying between them. The CDR3 contains 16 residues. Germline V CDR1 and CDR2: KGHSH, LQKENI. In DNA, the CDR3 is TGTGCCAGCTCACGGGGCAGTCTTGCAACTAATGAAAAACTGTTTTTT. Its translation is CASSRGSLATNEKLFF.

The genes are TRBV28 and TRBJ1-3, with D perhaps matching TRBD1 (6 bases). Germline loops: CDR1 MDHEN, CDR2 SYDVKM. The CDR3 covers 11 residues. V lost 4 bases to trimming and J lost 16 bases, with 14 bases between them. CDR3: CASSSTGSWYF. The CDR3 nucleotides read TGTGCCAGCAGTTCAACAGGGTCGTGGTATTTT.

V usage is TRBV5-1 and J usage is TRBJ1-3; no definite D call. Trimming took 2 bases from V and 4 from J, leaving 10 bases between them. The CDR3 totals 14 residues. Germline CDR1 SGHRS, CDR2 YFSETQ. CDR3 DNA sequence: TGCGCCAGCAGCTTAGCACTTCCAGGAAACACCATATATTTT. It encodes CASSLALPGNTIYF. Combining the CDR3 with reference TRBV5-1 and TRBJ1-3 gives the whole variable domain KAGVTQTPRYLIKTRGQQVTLSCSPISGHRSVSWYQQTPGQGLQFLFEYFSETQRNKGNFPGRFSGRQFSNSRSEMNVSTLELGDSALYLCASSLALPGNTIYFGEGSWLTVV.

The chain couples TRBV2 to TRBJ1-6; no clear D. The V gene's germline CDR1 is SNHLY and CDR2 FYNNEI. V lost 6 bases, J lost 10 bases, and 16 bases lay in between. The length of the CDR3 is 14 residues. In DNA, the CDR3 is TGTGCCAGCAGCCCCGACTGGAAGTCCTCACCCCTCCACTTT. It specifies CASSPDWKSSPLHF.

This clone was detected only once. The rearrangement uses TRBV5-1 and TRBJ2-3, with 9 positions matching TRBD2. This CDR3 is 16 amino acids long. In germline, CDR1 is SGHRS, CDR2 YFSETQ. The V segment lost 0 bases and the J segment 4 bases; nucleotides outside the gene matches: 6. CDR3 loop: CASSLAPSGVSDTQYF. The CDR3 coding sequence is TGCGCCAGCAGCTTGGCTCCTAGCGGGGTTTCAGATACGCAGTATTTT.

The chain joins TRBV11-2 to TRBJ2-1; D may be TRBD2 (6 bases). Germline loops: CDR1 SGHAT, CDR2 FQNNGV. The V end was cut by 6 bases, the J end by 5 bases, with 20 bases between. The length of the CDR3 is 16 residues. CDR3 in DNA: TGTGCCAGCAGGCCTATCCGGGACTGGTTCAACAATGAGCAGTTCTTC. Its translation: CASRPIRDWFNNEQFF.

The chain employs TRBV7-2 and TRBJ2-7; D is possibly TRBD1 (6 bases). CDR3 length: 14 residues. In germline, CDR1 is SGHTA, CDR2 FQGNSA. With 5 bases removed from V and 4 bases from J, the gap between germline ends came to 15 bases. CDR3 nucleotides: TGTGCCAGCAGCCCAGCAGGGACACCTTACGAGCAGTACTTC. It specifies CASSPAGTPYEQYF.

The genes are TRBV29-1 and TRBJ1-4; TRBD1 might be the D (5 bases). The CDR3 length is 13 residues. Deletions cut 7 bases from V and 8 bases from J, with 17 bases between. Germline lookup yields CDR1 SQVTM and CDR2 ANQGSEA. CDR3 amino acids: CSAGDLAGEKLFF. CDR3 DNA sequence: TGCAGCGCCGGGGACCTTGCGGGGGAAAAACTGTTTTTT.

V usage is TRBV7-6 and J usage is TRBJ2-2; TRBD2 is a possible D gene (5 bases). V dropped 3 bases and J dropped 1 base, with 12 bases sitting between them. The CDR3 extends over 16 amino acids. Germline V gene data show CDR1 as SGHVS and CDR2 as FNYEAQ. The CDR3 DNA reads TGTGCCAGCAGCTTCCCCGGGATAAAGAACACCGGGGAGCTGTTTTTT. Translating it yields CASSFPGIKNTGELFF.

V and J are TRBV19 and TRBJ2-7; TRBD2 agrees at 11 bases. The CDR3 contains 22 residues. Germline trimming cut 4 bases from V and 4 bases from J; bases unmatched to any gene: 27. The germline gives CDR1 LNHDA, CDR2 SQIVND (reference sequence). This CDR3 is CASSNDLAGGPGKAPRVYEQYF. In DNA form, the CDR3 reads TGTGCCAGTAGTAACGACTTAGCGGGAGGGCCGGGAAAAGCCCCCCGGGTATACGAGCAGTACTTC. Looking up the rest from reference TRBV19 and TRBJ2-7 gives the full variable domain: DGGITQSPKYLFRKEGQNVTLSCEQNLNHDAMYWYRQDPGQGLRLIYYSQIVNDFQKGDIAEGYSVSREKKESFPLTVTSAQKNPTAFYLCASSNDLAGGPGKAPRVYEQYFGPGTRLTVT.

The chain joins TRBV4-2 to TRBJ2-3, with 11 bases lining up with TRBD2. Germline V lookup: CDR1 LGHNA, CDR2 YNFKEQ. V was clipped by 0 bases and J by 4 bases; unmatched bases: 6. This CDR3 comprises 17 residues. Written as DNA, the CDR3 is TGTGCCAGCAGCCAAGAATTAGCGGGGGGGCAGGCAGATACGCAGTATTTT. This translates into CASSQELAGGQADTQYF.

The CDR3 region is CTVTKGASNTEAFF. CDR3 nucleotide sequence: TGTACCGTAACGAAGGGGGCCTCGAACACTGAAGCTTTCTTT. The rearrangement uses TRBV21-1 and TRBJ1-1; the table gives TRBD1 as D, unverified against the DNA. TRBV21-1 is an annotated pseudogene. The CDR3 has 14 amino acids.

This chain links TRBV6-5 with TRBJ1-6, with 8 positions matching TRBD1. J gave up 9 bases and V 5 bases, and 6 bases lay outside the gene matches. Germline CDR1 and CDR2: MNHEY and SVGAGI. CDR3 length: 14 amino acids. CDR3 sequence: CASSRTGFGSPLHF. As DNA, the CDR3 is TGTGCCAGCAGTCGGACAGGGTTCGGTTCACCCCTCCACTTT.

The V and J genes are TRBV4-1 and TRBJ1-4; D gene uncertain. Trimming removed 1 base at V and 5 bases at J, with 11 bases between. Germline CDR1 MGHRA, CDR2 YSYEKL. This CDR3 is built from 15 residues. Here the CDR3 DNA reads TGCGCCAGCAGCCAAGGGACGGGAATAAATGAAAAACTGTTTTTT. This sequence encodes CASSQGTGINEKLFF.

The chain recombines TRBV2 with TRBJ1-5; perhaps TRBD1 as D (5 bases). Trimming cost V 6 bases and J 6 bases, with 18 bases left between them. The CDR3 has 15 amino acids. Germline V gene data show CDR1 as SNHLY and CDR2 as FYNNEI. CDR3 in amino acids: CASRVSSGGIQPQHF. The CDR3 region has the DNA TGTGCCAGCAGGGTCTCTTCGGGGGGGATTCAGCCCCAGCATTTT.